The 18 T cell receptor beta chains presented below share a single source sample, sequenced in a study of T cell responses to AZD1222 COVID-19 vaccine (dated by TCRdb to about 2021). Library prep was done by the immunoSEQ multiplex PCR assay. TCRdb provides this immuneACCESS table in a form limited to in-frame rearrangements. Some clones are lacking; in checked studies, under half of them reflect an unresolved V gene, and why the rest are absent is not known. For this sample there are tens of thousands of clones; 65% to 85% appear just once. Around 50% of the sample rests with the top ten. The sample's time point label, in plain terms: baseline before first vaccination. Specimen: peripheral blood, collected on day 0 of AZD1222 vaccination. These receptors were taken from an adult in good health.

The chain has TRBV4-2 and TRBJ2-1; possibly TRBD1 for D (6 bases). The CDR3 contains 14 residues. V was shortened by 1 base and J by 6 bases, with 10 bases between the two germline ends. The germline V gene has CDR1 LGHNA and CDR2 YNFKEQ. CDR3 amino acids: CASSQVGQFNEQFF. The CDR3 region has the DNA TGTGCCAGCAGCCAAGTCGGACAGTTCAATGAGCAGTTCTTC.

J is TRBJ2-2 and V is TRBV3-1 (or the pseudogene TRBV3-2); no reliable D call. Germline-derived CDR1 and CDR2 are LGHDT and YNNKEL (reference sequence). The CDR3 is 13 residues long. V was cut by 4 bases and J by 5 bases, with 8 bases left in between. CDR3 in amino acids: CASSLSTTGELFF. The CDR3 DNA reads TGTGCCAGCAGCCTAAGTACAACCGGGGAGCTGTTTTTT.

This chain links TRBV18 with TRBJ1-2; 8 positions agree with TRBD1. The germline CDR1 and CDR2 sequences are KGHSH and LQKENI. J was trimmed by 3 bases and V by 3 bases; bases with no gene match: 6. CDR3 length: 15 residues. CDR3 DNA sequence: TGTGCCAGCTCACCCGGGACAGGCTTTGACTATGGCTACACCTTC. It yields the protein CASSPGTGFDYGYTF.

The J gene is TRBJ2-3, the V gene TRBV19; no definite D call. Looked up from germline, CDR1 is LNHDA and CDR2 is SQIVND (reference sequence). This CDR3 has 15 amino acids. The germline V and J ends were trimmed by 11 bases and 2 bases, with 20 bases remaining between them. As DNA, the CDR3 is TGTGCCGTTAAGGGTCCAGGTTCGACCACAGATACGCAGTATTTT. Translated: CAVKGPGSTTDTQYF.

CDR3 bases: TGTGCCAGCAGCCTAGCCGACGCTAACTATGGCTACACCTTC. Protein: CASSLADANYGYTF. The chain links TRBV5-6 to TRBJ1-2; D unresolved. Germline values: CDR1 SGHDT, CDR2 YYEEEE. V lost 4 bases to trimming and J lost 0 bases, with 10 bases between them. The CDR3 has 14 residues.

V is TRBV14 and J is TRBJ1-2; D is possibly TRBD1 (5 bases). From germline, CDR1 is SGHDN and CDR2 FVKESK. The CDR3 spans 13 residues. V gave up 4 bases and J gave up 8 bases, with 14 bases separating them. CDR3 nucleotides: TGTGCCAGCAGCCGAGGGGTCGGGCTCGGCTACACCTTC. It yields the protein CASSRGVGLGYTF.

The V and J genes are TRBV6-5 and TRBJ2-7, with D perhaps TRBD1 (6 bases). Germline lookup yields CDR1 MNHEY and CDR2 SVGAGI. The CDR3 covers 10 residues. Trimming removed 10 bases at V and 6 bases at J, with 10 bases between. The chain's CDR3 is CATGEFEQYF. Here the CDR3 DNA reads TGTGCCACAGGGGAGTTCGAGCAGTACTTC.

This clone was detected a few times. The chain joins TRBV27 to TRBJ1-4; no clear D. Germline CDR1 is MNHEY and CDR2 is SMNVEV (reference sequence). The CDR3 covers 11 residues. Trimming removed 3 bases from V and 11 bases from J, with 7 bases in between. CDR3 protein: CASSFGEKLFF. The CDR3, as DNA: TGTGCCAGCAGTTTCGGGGAGAAACTGTTTTTT.

This clone appeared a few times. This chain links TRBV6-5 with TRBJ1-1; 7 nucleotides agree with TRBD1. The CDR3 is made up of 15 amino acids. Per the germline V gene, CDR1 is MNHEY and CDR2 is SVGAGI. The V and J ends lost 0 bases and 4 bases, in that order; junction bases with no gene match: 5. The CDR3 reads CASSYSTGRVTEAFF. The CDR3 coding sequence is TGTGCCAGCAGTTACTCGACAGGGCGAGTCACTGAAGCTTTCTTT.

The V and J genes are TRBV19 and TRBJ2-7; tentatively, D is TRBD2 (5 bases). The V gene's germline CDR1 is LNHDA and CDR2 SQIVND (reference sequence). The CDR3 totals 14 residues. Trimming took 0 bases from V and 4 from J, leaving 10 bases between them. CDR3 in DNA: TGTGCCAGTAGTATAGATAGAGGGCCGTACGAGCAGTACTTC. It specifies CASSIDRGPYEQYF.

V and J are TRBV25-1 and TRBJ2-3; 7 bases fit TRBD2. The CDR3 extends over 15 amino acids. Germline CDR1 reads MGHDK; CDR2 reads SYGVNS. Unmatched junction bases numbered 12, after V lost 3 bases and J lost 9 bases. CDR3 sequence (DNA): TGTGCCAGCAGTGAGACGCGGCGCGCCGGGGGGACGCAGTATTTT. Its translation is CASSETRRAGGTQYF.

The chain joins TRBV9 to TRBJ2-2; D gene ambiguous. Germline V gene sequence: CDR1 SGDLS, CDR2 YYNGEE. The length of the CDR3 is 12 residues. Trimming cost V 0 bases and J 5 bases, with 2 bases left between them. CDR3: CASSVETGELFF. DNA of the CDR3: TGTGCCAGCAGCGTAGAAACCGGGGAGCTGTTTTTT.

V is TRBV7-8 and J is TRBJ1-2; the match to TRBD1 covers 7 bases. The length of the CDR3 is 16 residues. The J segment lost 5 bases and the V segment lost 1 base, leaving 10 bases of the junction unmatched. Germline CDR1 reads SGHVS; CDR2 reads FQNEAQ. The CDR3 loop is CASSLVHRGPSYGYTF. In DNA form, the CDR3 reads TGTGCCAGCAGCTTAGTTCACAGGGGCCCTAGTTATGGCTACACCTTC.

The chain recombines TRBV30 with TRBJ1-5; no clear D. CDR1 and CDR2 from the germline V gene are GTSNPN and SVGIG (reference sequence). With 3 bases removed from V and 0 bases from J, the gap between germline ends came to 6 bases. This CDR3 spans 13 amino acids. CDR3 protein: CAWSYISNQPQHF. The DNA for the CDR3 is TGTGCCTGGAGCTATATTAGCAATCAGCCCCAGCATTTT.

This clone has only one observation. The chain recombines TRBV7-2 with TRBJ2-3; 8 nucleotides match TRBD2. Germline loops: CDR1 SGHTA, CDR2 FQGNSA. The CDR3 totals 17 residues. V was pared by 4 bases and J by 5 bases, with 14 bases of the junction left unmatched. CDR3 sequence reads: CASSSTGTAGGIDTQYF. In nucleotides, the CDR3 is TGTGCCAGCAGCTCAACCGGGACCGCGGGAGGAATAGATACGCAGTATTTT. The variable domain in full, completed from reference TRBV7-2 and TRBJ2-3, reads GAGVSQSPSNKVTEKGKDVELRCDPISGHTALYWYRQSLGQGLEFLIYFQGNSAPDKSGLPSDRFSAERTGGSVSTLTIQRTQQEDSAVYLCASSSTGTAGGIDTQYFGPGTRLTVL.

The rearrangement links TRBV19 to TRBJ1-1; 10 positions match TRBD1. V lost 4 bases to trimming and J lost 4 bases; unmatched junction nucleotides: 12. The CDR3 sequence is 17 residues long. Germline values: CDR1 LNHDA, CDR2 SQIVND (reference sequence). For the CDR3, the DNA is TGTGCCAGTAGTAACGGGACAGGGGCACGGTGGGCCACTGAAGCTTTCTTT. Translated, it gives CASSNGTGARWATEAFF.

The chain combines TRBV19 with TRBJ1-6; unclear D gene. The CDR3 spans 14 residues. V lost 4 bases, J lost 7 bases, and 11 bases lay in between. Per germline, CDR1 LNHDA and CDR2 SQIVND (reference sequence). CDR3 in DNA: TGTGCCAGTAGTACCGGACCTCCCAATTCACCCCTCCACTTT. Its translation is CASSTGPPNSPLHF.

V and J are TRBV28 and TRBJ1-5; D unresolved. V gave up 5 bases and J gave up 3 bases, with 2 bases separating them. CDR3 length: 11 residues. From germline, CDR1 is MDHEN and CDR2 SYDVKM. The CDR3 here is CASSNNQPQHF. The CDR3 bases are TGTGCCAGCAGTAACAATCAGCCCCAGCATTTT. The complete variable domain, with remaining parts taken from reference TRBV28 and TRBJ1-5, reads DVKVTQSSRYLVKRTGEKVFLECVQDMDHENMFWYRQDPGLGLRLIYFSYDVKMKEKGDIPEGYSVSREKKERFSLILESASTNQTSMYLCASSNNQPQHFGDGTRLSIL.